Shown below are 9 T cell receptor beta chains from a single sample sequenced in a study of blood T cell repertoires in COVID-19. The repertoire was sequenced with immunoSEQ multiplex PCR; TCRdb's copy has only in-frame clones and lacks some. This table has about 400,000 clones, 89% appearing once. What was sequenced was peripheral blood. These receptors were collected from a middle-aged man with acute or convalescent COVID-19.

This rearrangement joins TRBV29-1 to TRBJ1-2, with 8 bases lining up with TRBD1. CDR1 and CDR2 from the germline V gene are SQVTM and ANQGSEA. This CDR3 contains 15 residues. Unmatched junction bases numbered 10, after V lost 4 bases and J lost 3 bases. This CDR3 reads CSVGPDRGRDYGYTF. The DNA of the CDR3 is TGCAGCGTTGGCCCCGACAGGGGACGGGACTATGGCTACACCTTC.

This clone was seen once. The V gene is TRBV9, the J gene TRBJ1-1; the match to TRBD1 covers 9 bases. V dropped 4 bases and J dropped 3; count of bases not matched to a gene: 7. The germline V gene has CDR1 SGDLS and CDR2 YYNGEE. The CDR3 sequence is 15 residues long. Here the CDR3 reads CASSPQGAGDTEAFF. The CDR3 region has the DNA TGTGCCAGCAGCCCACAGGGGGCAGGAGACACTGAAGCTTTCTTT.

CDR3 in DNA: TGTGCCGCCTCGGACAGGGGCTGGGAGACCCAGTACTTC. This translates into CAASDRGWETQYF. The rearrangement joins TRBV18 to TRBJ2-5; TRBD1 agrees at 9 bases. Germline trimming cut 11 bases from V and 5 bases from J; bases unmatched to any gene: 9. CDR3 length: 13 residues. Germline-derived CDR1 and CDR2 are KGHSH and LQKENI.

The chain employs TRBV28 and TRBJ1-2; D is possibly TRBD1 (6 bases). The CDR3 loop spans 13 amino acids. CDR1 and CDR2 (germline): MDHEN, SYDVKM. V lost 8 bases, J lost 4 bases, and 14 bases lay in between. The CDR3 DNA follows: TGTGCCAGCTCGGGGGGCAGACCCTATGGCTACACCTTC. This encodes CASSGGRPYGYTF.

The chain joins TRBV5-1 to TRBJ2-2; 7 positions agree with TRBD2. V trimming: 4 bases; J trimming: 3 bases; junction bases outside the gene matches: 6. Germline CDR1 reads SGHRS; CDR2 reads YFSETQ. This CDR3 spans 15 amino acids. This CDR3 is CASSLTGGDTGELFF. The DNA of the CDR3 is TGCGCCAGCAGCCTTACTGGGGGGGACACCGGGGAGCTGTTTTTT. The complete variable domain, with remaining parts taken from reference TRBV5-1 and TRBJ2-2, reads KAGVTQTPRYLIKTRGQQVTLSCSPISGHRSVSWYQQTPGQGLQFLFEYFSETQRNKGNFPGRFSGRQFSNSRSEMNVSTLELGDSALYLCASSLTGGDTGELFFGEGSRLTVL.

CDR3 loop: CASSLNRDYQPQHF. The CDR3 DNA reads TGTGCCAGTAGTTTAAACAGGGATTATCAGCCCCAGCATTTT. V usage is TRBV19 and J usage is TRBJ1-5; a possible D gene is TRBD1 (6 bases). The V end lost 5 bases, the J end lost 5 bases, and 13 bases lay between the germline ends. The CDR3 is made up of 14 amino acids. Per germline, CDR1 LNHDA and CDR2 SQIVND (reference sequence).

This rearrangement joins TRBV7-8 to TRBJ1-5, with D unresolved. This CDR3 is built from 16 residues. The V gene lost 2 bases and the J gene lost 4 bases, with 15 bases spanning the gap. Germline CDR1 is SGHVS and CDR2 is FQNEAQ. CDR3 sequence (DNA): TGTGCCAGCAGCTTAATGATACCCCGAGGGAATCAGCCCCAGCATTTT. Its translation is CASSLMIPRGNQPQHF. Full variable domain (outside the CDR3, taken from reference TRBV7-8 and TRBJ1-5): GAGVSQSPRYKVAKRGQDVALRCDPISGHVSLFWYQQALGQGPEFLTYFQNEAQLDKSGLPSDRFFAERPEGSVSTLKIQRTQQEDSAVYLCASSLMIPRGNQPQHFGDGTRLSIL.

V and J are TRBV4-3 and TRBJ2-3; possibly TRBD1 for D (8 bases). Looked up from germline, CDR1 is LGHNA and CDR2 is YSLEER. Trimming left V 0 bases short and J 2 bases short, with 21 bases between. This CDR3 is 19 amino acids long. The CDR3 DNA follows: TGCGCCAGCAGCCAAGATACAGGGGGAGGGCGGGGACACACAGATACGCAGTATTTT. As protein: CASSQDTGGGRGHTDTQYF.

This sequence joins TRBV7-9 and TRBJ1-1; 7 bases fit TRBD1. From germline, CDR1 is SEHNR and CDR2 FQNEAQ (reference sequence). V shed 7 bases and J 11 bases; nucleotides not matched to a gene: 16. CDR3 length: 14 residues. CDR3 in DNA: TGTGCCAGCACCAACCGGACAGGCCTCAGGGGGGCTTTCTTT. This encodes CASTNRTGLRGAFF. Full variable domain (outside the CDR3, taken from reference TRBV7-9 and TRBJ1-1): DTGVSQNPRHKITKRGQNVTFRCDPISEHNRLYWYRQTLGQGPEFLTYFQNEAQLEKSRLLSDRFSAERPKGSFSTLEIQRTEQGDSAMYLCASTNRTGLRGAFFGQGTRLTVV.